This TCR beta chain was sequenced in a study of monozygotic twins with inflammatory bowel disease. Whole-study results and caveats: No difference in repertoire similarity was seen between concordant and discordant twins, possibly because power was limited. Healthy twins showed more clonotype sharing with others than IBD patients, especially patients with disease activity.

On this clonotype: The antigen is unknown.

The CDR3 runs to 12 residues. Germline lookup yields CDR1 MNHEY and CDR2 SMNVEV (reference sequence). Incorporation of UMIs carrying a 6-nucleotide sample barcode was performed by template switching. TCRdb re-called the 5' RACE reads; every CDR3 protein appears as one record, without DNA. The sample includes 300,000 to 350,000 distinct CDR3 sequences. This sequence originates from a human donor with ulcerative colitis or Crohn's disease, or a healthy co-twin of an affected twin (not recorded which). Sequences were obtained from blood. The chain is built from TRBV27 and TRBJ1-6. The CDR3: CASSSTNSPLHF.